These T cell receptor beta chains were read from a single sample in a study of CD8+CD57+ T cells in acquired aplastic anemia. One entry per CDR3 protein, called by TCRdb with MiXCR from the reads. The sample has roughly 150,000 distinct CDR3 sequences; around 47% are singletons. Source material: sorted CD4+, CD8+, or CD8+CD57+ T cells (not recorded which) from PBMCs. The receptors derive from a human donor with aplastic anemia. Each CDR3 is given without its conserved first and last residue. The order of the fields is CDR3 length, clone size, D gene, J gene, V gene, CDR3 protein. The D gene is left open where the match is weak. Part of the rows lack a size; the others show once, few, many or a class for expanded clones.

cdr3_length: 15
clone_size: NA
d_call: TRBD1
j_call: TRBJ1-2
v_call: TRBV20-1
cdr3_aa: SASRYRQGLNNYGYT

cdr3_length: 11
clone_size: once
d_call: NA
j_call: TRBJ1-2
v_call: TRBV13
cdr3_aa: ASRDRPNYGYT

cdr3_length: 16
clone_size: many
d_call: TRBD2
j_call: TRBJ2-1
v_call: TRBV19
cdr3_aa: ASSKTSGSITSYNEQF

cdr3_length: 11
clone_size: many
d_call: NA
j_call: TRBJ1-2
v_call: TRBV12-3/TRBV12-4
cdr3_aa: ASSRTDNYGYT

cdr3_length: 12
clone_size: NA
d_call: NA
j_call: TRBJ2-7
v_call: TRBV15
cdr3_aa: ATSRVVAPYEQY

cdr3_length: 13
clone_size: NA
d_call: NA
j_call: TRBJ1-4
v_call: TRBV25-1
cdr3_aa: ASSSPGTGKEKLV

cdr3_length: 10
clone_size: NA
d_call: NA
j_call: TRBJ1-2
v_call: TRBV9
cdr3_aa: ASSVASYGYT

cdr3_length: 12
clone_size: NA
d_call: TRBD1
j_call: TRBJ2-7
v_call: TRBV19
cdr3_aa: ASSAPGQGHEQY

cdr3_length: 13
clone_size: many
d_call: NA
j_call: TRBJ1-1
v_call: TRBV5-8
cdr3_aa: ASSRVGIGNTEAF

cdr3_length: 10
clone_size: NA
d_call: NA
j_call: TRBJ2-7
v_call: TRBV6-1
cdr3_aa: ASSDWGREQY

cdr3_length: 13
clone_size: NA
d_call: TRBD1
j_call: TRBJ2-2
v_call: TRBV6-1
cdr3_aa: ASRTGTANTGELF

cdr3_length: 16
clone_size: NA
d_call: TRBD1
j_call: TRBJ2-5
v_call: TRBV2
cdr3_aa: ASSQDWFGTGGEETQY

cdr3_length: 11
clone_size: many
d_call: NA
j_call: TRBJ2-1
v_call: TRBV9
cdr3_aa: ASSVGMYNEQF

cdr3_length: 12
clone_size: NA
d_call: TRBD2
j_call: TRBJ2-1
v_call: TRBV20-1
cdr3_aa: SARDFAGGDEQF

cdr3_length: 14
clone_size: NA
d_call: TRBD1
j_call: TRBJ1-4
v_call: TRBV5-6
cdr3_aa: ASSLAPGQGSEKLF

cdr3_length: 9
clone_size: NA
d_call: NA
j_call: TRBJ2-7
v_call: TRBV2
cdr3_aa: ASSGPYEQY